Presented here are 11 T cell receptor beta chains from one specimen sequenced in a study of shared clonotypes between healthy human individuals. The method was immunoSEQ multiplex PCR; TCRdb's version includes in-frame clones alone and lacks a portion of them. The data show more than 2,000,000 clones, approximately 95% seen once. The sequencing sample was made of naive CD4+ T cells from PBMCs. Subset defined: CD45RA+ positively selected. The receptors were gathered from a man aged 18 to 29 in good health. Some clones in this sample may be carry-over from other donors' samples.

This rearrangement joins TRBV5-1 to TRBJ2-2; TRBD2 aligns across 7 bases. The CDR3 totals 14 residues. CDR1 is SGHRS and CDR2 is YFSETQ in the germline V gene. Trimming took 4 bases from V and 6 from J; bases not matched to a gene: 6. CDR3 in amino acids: CASSGGTTPGELFF. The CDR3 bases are TGCGCCAGCAGCGGGGGGACTACTCCCGGGGAGCTGTTTTTT.

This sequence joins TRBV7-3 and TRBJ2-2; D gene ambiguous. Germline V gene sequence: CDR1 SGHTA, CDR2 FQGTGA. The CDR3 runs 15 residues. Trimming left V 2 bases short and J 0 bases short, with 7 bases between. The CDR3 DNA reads TGTGCCAGCAGCTTAGGCCACGCGAACACCGGGGAGCTGTTTTTT. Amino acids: CASSLGHANTGELFF.

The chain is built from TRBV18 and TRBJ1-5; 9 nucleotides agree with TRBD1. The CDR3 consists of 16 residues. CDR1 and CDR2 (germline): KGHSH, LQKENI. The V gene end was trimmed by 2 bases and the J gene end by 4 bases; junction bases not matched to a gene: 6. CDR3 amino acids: CASSPTGTGTNQPQHF. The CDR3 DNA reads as TGTGCCAGCTCACCAACTGGGACAGGGACAAATCAGCCCCAGCATTTT.

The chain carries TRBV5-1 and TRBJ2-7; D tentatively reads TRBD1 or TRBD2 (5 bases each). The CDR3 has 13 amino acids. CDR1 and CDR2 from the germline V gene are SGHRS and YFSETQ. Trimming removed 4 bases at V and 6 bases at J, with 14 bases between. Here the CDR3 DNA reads TGCGCCAGCAGCAGTAACCGGGACCTCGAGCAGTACTTC. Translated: CASSSNRDLEQYF.

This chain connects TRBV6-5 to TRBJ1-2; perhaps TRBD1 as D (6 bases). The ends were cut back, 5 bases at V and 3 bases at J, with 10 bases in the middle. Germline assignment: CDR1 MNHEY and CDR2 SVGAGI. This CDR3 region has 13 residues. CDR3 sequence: CASSRDIYYGYTF. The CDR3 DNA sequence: TGTGCCAGCAGTCGGGACATCTACTATGGCTACACCTTC.

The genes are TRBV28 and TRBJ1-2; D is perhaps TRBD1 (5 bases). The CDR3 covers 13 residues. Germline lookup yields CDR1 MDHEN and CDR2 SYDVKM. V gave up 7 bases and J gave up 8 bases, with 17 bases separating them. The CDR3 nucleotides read TGTGCCAGCACAGTTTTGGTAGGGGAGGGCTACACCTTC. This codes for CASTVLVGEGYTF.

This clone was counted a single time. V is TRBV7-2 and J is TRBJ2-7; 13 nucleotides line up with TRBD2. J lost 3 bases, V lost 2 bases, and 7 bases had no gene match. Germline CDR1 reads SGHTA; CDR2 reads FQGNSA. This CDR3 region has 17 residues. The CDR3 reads CASSLWGTSGTLYEQYF. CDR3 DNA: TGTGCCAGCAGCTTATGGGGGACTAGCGGGACCCTCTACGAGCAGTACTTC.

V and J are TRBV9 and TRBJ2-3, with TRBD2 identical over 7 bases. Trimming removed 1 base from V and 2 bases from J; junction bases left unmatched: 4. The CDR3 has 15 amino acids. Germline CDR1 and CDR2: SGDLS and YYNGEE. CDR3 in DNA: TGTGCCAGCAGCGTACGGGGGGACTTCACAGATACGCAGTATTTT. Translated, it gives CASSVRGDFTDTQYF.

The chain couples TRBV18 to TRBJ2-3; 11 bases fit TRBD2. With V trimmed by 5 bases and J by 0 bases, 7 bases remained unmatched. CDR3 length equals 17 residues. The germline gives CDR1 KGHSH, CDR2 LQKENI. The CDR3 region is CASSTGTSGASTDTQYF. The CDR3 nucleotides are TGTGCCAGCTCAACAGGGACTAGCGGAGCTAGCACAGATACGCAGTATTTT.

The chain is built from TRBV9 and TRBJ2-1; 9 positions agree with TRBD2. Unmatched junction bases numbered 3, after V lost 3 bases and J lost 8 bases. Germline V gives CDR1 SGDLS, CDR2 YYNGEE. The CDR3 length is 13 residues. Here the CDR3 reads CASSAGLAYEQFF. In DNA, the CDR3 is TGTGCCAGCAGCGCGGGACTAGCCTATGAGCAGTTCTTC.

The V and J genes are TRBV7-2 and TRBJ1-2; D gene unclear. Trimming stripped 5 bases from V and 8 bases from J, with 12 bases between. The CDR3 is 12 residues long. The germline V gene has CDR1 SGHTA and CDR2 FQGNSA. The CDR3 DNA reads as TGTGCCAGCAGCCCCCCCCCGGGGGGCTACACCTTC. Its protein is CASSPPPGGYTF.